This is a list of T cell receptor beta chains from one sample in a study of post-analysis software for immune sequencing data. From the PCR reads, TCRdb called clonotypes with MiXCR, one entry per CDR3 protein. The sample consists of some 690,000 distinct CDR3 sequences, 55% to 60% of them appearing once. Sequenced input: blood. Source of these receptors: a girl aged 2 to 9 with multiple sclerosis. Each CDR3 is given with its conserved first and last residue. The D gene is left open where the match is weak. Some rows mark clone size as missing; the rest say once, few, many or name a class of expanded clone.

size | J | V | D | CDR3 | DNA
few | TRBJ2-5 | TRBV20-1 | . | CSASLSGAKETQYF | TGCAGTGCTAGCTTATCAGGAGCGAAAGAGACCCAGTACTTC
few | TRBJ2-7 | TRBV30 | TRBD2 | CAWSGSSGAYEQYF | TGTGCCTGGAGTGGATCTAGCGGCGCCTACGAGCAGTACTTC
. | TRBJ2-7 | TRBV15 | . | CATSRVLGTVEQYF | TGTGCCACCAGCAGAGTTTTAGGGACGGTCGAGCAGTACTTC
once | TRBJ2-3 | TRBV20-1 | . | CSARGPYTDTQYF | TGCAGTGCTAGAGGCCCTTATACAGATACGCAGTATTTT
many | TRBJ2-7 | TRBV7-2 | . | CASSITAYEQYF | TGTGCCAGCAGCATAACGGCTTACGAGCAGTACTTC
. | TRBJ1-1 | TRBV3-1 | TRBD1 | CASSRFTGGEGTEAFF | TGTGCCAGCAGCCGCTTCACAGGGGGCGAAGGCACTGAAGCTTTCTTT
. | TRBJ2-7 | TRBV12-3/TRBV12-4 | . | CASSLKLRGGLGEQYF | TGTGCCAGCAGTTTAAAGTTGAGGGGGGGCCTAGGCGAGCAGTACTTC
. | TRBJ2-3 | TRBV27 | . | CASSLAGFTDTQCF | TGTGCCAGCAGTTTGGCAGGGTTCACAGATACGCAGTGTTTT
. | TRBJ2-5 | TRBV12-3/TRBV12-4 | . | CASSLSLGFFETQYF | TGTGCCAGCAGTTTGAGTTTGGGGTTCTTCGAGACCCAGTACTTC
. | TRBJ2-2 | TRBV5-1 | TRBD1 | CASSLVPTGGLNTGELFF | TGCGCCAGCAGCTTGGTGCCAACAGGGGGGCTGAACACCGGGGAGCTGTTTTTT
. | TRBJ2-3 | TRBV5-1 | TRBD1 | CASSGGQASVTDTQYF | TGCGCCAGCAGCGGAGGACAGGCGTCTGTCACAGATACGCAGTATTTT
once | TRBJ2-3 | TRBV5-1 | TRBD2 | CASSLEAGGMKDTQYF | TGCGCCAGCAGCTTGGAAGCGGGAGGAATGAAAGATACGCAGTATTTT
. | TRBJ2-5 | TRBV20-1 | TRBD1 | CSASRTGVWRETQYF | TGCAGTGCTAGTAGGACAGGGGTTTGGCGAGAGACCCAGTACTTC
. | TRBJ2-7 | TRBV20-1 | . | CSATGGHKYEQYF | TGCAGTGCAACCGGGGGACACAAGTACGAGCAGTACTTC
. | TRBJ2-1 | TRBV12-3/TRBV12-4 | . | CASSLGVSYNEQCF | TGTGCCAGCAGTTTGGGGGTCTCCTACAATGAGCAGTGCTTC
. | TRBJ1-1 | TRBV20-1 | TRBD1 | CSAPDRALTEAFF | TGCAGTGCCCCGGACAGGGCCCTAACTGAAGCTTTCTTT
. | TRBJ2-2 | TRBV6-2/TRBV6-3 | . | CASKDRRRNTGGLFF | TGTGCCAGTAAGGACAGGCGAAGAAACACCGGGGGGCTGTTTTTT
. | TRBJ1-2 | TRBV12-3/TRBV12-4 | . | CASSPSPYGYTF | TGTGCCAGCAGTCCAAGTCCCTATGGCTACACCTTC
few | TRBJ1-6 | TRBV4-1 | . | CASSQEGPQANSPLHF | TGCGCCAGCAGCCAAGAAGGGCCCCAGGCTAATTCACCCCTCCACTTT
. | TRBJ2-1 | TRBV29-1 | TRBD2 | CSFTSGKNEQFF | TGCAGCTTTACTAGCGGGAAAAATGAGCAGTTCTTC
. | TRBJ2-4 | TRBV29-1 | TRBD2 | CSVEGWTSGPLRSPKNIQYF | TGCAGCGTTGAAGGTTGGACTAGCGGCCCACTCCGGTCGCCCAAAAACATTCAGTACTTC
many | TRBJ2-3 | TRBV5-1 | . | CASSLQGTDTQYF | TGTGCCAGCAGTTTACAGGGCACAGATACGCAGTATTTT
. | TRBJ2-1 | TRBV29-1 | TRBD2 | CSVEDRGTSPYEQFF | TGCAGCGTTGAAGATCGGGGGACTAGCCCTTATGAGCAGTTCTTC
. | TRBJ2-5 | TRBV10-3 | . | CAISESGRGAQETQYF | TGTGCCATCAGTGAGTCGGGCAGGGGGGCCCAAGAGACCCAGTACTTC
. | TRBJ1-5 | TRBV19 | TRBD1 | CASTGTGISDQPQHF | TGTGCCAGCACCGGGACAGGGATTAGTGATCAGCCCCAGCATTTT
. | TRBJ2-2 | TRBV10-2 | TRBD2 | CASWTSGGAMDGELFF | TGCGCCAGCTGGACTAGCGGGGGGGCTATGGACGGGGAGCTGTTTTTT
. | TRBJ1-1 | TRBV27 | . | CASMKNTEAFF | TGTGCCAGCATGAAGAACACTGAAGCTTTCTTT
. | TRBJ2-7 | TRBV6-6 | . | CASSWAAEQYF | TGTGCCAGCAGCTGGGCCGCCGAGCAGTACTTC
. | TRBJ2-7 | TRBV7-9 | . | CASSSGQNIQYF | TGTGCCAGCAGCTCGGGACAAAACATCCAGTACTTC
. | TRBJ2-2 | TRBV10-3 | . | CAISDSGERFF | TGTGCCATCAGTGACTCCGGGGAGCGGTTTTTT
few | TRBJ2-1 | TRBV5-5 | TRBD2 | CASSFYSSGSGNEQFF | TGTGCCAGCAGCTTCTATTCTAGCGGGAGTGGCAATGAGCAGTTCTTC
. | TRBJ2-5 | TRBV6-5 | . | CAGSYVRRDEQYF | TGTGCCGGCAGTTACGTGAGGAGGGATGAGCAGTACTTC
. | TRBJ2-7 | TRBV10-3 | . | CASRAGTPFYEQYF | TGTGCCTCCCGGGCGGGGACTCCCTTCTACGAGCAGTACTTC
. | TRBJ1-2 | TRBV27 | TRBD1 | CASSTGQGRYGYTF | TGTGCCAGCAGTACGGGACAGGGAAGGTATGGCTACACCTTC
. | TRBJ2-3 | TRBV6-5 | . | CASSYIGDTDTQYF | TGTGCCAGCAGTTACATCGGGGACACAGATACGCAGTATTTT
. | TRBJ2-5 | TRBV15 | TRBD2 | CATSRDRLAETQYF | TGTGCCACCAGCAGAGATCGACTAGCGGAGACCCAGTACTTC
. | TRBJ2-5 | TRBV18 | . | CASSPLASEETQYF | TGTGCCAGCTCACCACTAGCGTCGGAAGAGACCCAGTACTTC
. | TRBJ2-3 | TRBV29-1 | TRBD2 | CSVDASGVTDTQYF | TGCAGCGTTGACGCTAGCGGGGTTACAGATACGCAGTATTTT
few | TRBJ2-3 | TRBV27 | TRBD1 | CASSLSGGADTQYF | TGTGCCAGCAGTCTCTCAGGGGGCGCGGATACGCAGTATTTT
. | TRBJ2-1 | TRBV5-1 | TRBD2 | CASTVAGEGLNEQFF | TGCGCCAGCACAGTCGCGGGAGAAGGATTGAATGAGCAGTTCTTC
. | TRBJ2-7 | TRBV30 | TRBD2 | CARGGNEQYF | TGTGCCCGGGGGGGCAACGAGCAGTACTTC
. | TRBJ2-7 | TRBV28 | . | CASSQDSRTSYEQYF | TGTGCCAGCAGCCAAGACAGTCGCACATCCTACGAGCAGTACTTC
. | TRBJ1-1 | TRBV9 | . | CASSVEGDGDTEAFF | TGTGCCAGCAGCGTAGAAGGGGACGGTGACACTGAAGCTTTCTTT
few | TRBJ1-4 | TRBV4-1 | . | CASSPDGLNEKLFF | TGCGCCAGCAGCCCGGACGGCTTAAACGAAAAACTGTTTTTT
. | TRBJ2-3 | TRBV7-3 | TRBD2 | CASSPRGLARLTDTQYF | TGTGCCAGCAGCCCAAGGGGACTAGCGCGACTCACAGATACGCAGTATTTT
. | TRBJ2-7 | TRBV10-3 | TRBD2 | CAISRTSGVYDEQYF | TGTGCCATCAGCCGAACTAGCGGGGTCTATGACGAGCAGTACTTC
. | TRBJ1-2 | TRBV12-3/TRBV12-4 | . | CASLTEYGYTF | TGTGCCAGCTTAACTGAGTATGGCTACACCTTC
few | TRBJ2-7 | TRBV12-3/TRBV12-4 | TRBD1 | CASSSSGDRGSGGSYEQYF | TGTGCCAGCAGTTCTTCCGGGGACAGGGGAAGCGGGGGATCCTACGAGCAGTACTTC
. | TRBJ2-3 | TRBV6-2/TRBV6-3 | TRBD1 | CASSQPGQGLGATDTQYF | TGTGCCAGCAGCCAACCGGGACAGGGTTTAGGAGCCACAGATACGCAGTATTTT
few | TRBJ2-1 | TRBV20-1 | . | CSASSSTSAYNEQFF | TGCAGTGCTAGTAGTAGCACTAGTGCCTACAATGAGCAGTTCTTC
few | TRBJ2-1 | TRBV20-1 | TRBD2 | CSAHSLAGVSGNEQFF | TGCAGTGCTCATTCATTAGCGGGAGTAAGTGGGAATGAGCAGTTCTTC
. | TRBJ2-7 | TRBV7-8 | . | CGSSPGQSGSYEQYF | TGTGGCAGCAGCCCCGGACAGTCCGGTTCCTACGAGCAGTACTTC
few | TRBJ2-4 | TRBV7-2 | TRBD1 | CASSLGDRGEKNIQYF | TGTGCCAGCAGCTTAGGGGACAGGGGGGAGAAAAACATTCAGTACTTC
. | TRBJ1-1 | TRBV5-5 | . | CASSLYASNTEAFF | TGTGCCAGCAGCTTGTACGCCTCGAACACTGAAGCTTTCTTT
. | TRBJ2-7 | TRBV20-1 | . | CSAGESYEQYF | TGCAGTGCGGGGGAATCCTACGAGCAGTACTTC
few | TRBJ2-3 | TRBV29-1 | TRBD2 | CSVTDTSGGDTQYF | TGCAGCGTGACGGATACTAGCGGGGGTGATACGCAGTATTTT